The T cell receptor beta chain under discussion was sequenced for a study of blood T cell repertoires in COVID-19. The germline V gene encodes CDR1 SGHVS and CDR2 FQNEAQ. V lost 8 bases to trimming and J lost 0 bases, with 11 bases between them. The CDR3 sequence is 13 residues long. TCRdb's copy holds only in-frame clones and misses some; the assay was immunoSEQ multiplex PCR. This sample has more than 150,000 clones; less than 90% occur once, and the top ten carry about 6%. This receptor was taken from a woman between 40 and 55 years old with acute or convalescent COVID-19. Input material: peripheral blood. The chain joins TRBV7-8 to TRBJ2-7, with D unclear. This chain's CDR3 is CASRSHSSYEQYF. The CDR3 bases are TGTGCCAGCCGCTCCCACTCCTCCTACGAGCAGTACTTC. The full variable domain, rest sourced from reference TRBV7-8 and TRBJ2-7, is GAGVSQSPRYKVAKRGQDVALRCDPISGHVSLFWYQQALGQGPEFLTYFQNEAQLDKSGLPSDRFFAERPEGSVSTLKIQRTQQEDSAVYLCASRSHSSYEQYFGPGTRLTVT.